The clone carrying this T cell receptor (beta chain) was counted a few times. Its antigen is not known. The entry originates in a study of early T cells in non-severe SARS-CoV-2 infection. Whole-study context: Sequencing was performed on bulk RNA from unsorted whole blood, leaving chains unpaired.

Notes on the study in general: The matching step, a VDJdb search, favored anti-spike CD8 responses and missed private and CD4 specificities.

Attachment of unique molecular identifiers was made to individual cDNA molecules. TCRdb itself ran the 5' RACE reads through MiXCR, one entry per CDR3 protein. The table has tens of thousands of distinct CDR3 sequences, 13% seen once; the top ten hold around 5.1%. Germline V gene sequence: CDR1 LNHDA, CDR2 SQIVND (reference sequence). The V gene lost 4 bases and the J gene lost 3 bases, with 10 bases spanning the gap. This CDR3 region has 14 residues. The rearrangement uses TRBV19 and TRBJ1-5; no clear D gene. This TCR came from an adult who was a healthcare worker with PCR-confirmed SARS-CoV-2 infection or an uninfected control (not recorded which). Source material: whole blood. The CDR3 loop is CASSTLQSNQPQHF. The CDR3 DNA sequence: TGTGCCAGTAGTACTTTACAGTCCAATCAGCCCCAGCATTTT. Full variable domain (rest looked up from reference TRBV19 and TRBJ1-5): DGGITQSPKYLFRKEGQNVTLSCEQNLNHDAMYWYRQDPGQGLRLIYYSQIVNDFQKGDIAEGYSVSREKKESFPLTVTSAQKNPTAFYLCASSTLQSNQPQHFGDGTRLSIL.